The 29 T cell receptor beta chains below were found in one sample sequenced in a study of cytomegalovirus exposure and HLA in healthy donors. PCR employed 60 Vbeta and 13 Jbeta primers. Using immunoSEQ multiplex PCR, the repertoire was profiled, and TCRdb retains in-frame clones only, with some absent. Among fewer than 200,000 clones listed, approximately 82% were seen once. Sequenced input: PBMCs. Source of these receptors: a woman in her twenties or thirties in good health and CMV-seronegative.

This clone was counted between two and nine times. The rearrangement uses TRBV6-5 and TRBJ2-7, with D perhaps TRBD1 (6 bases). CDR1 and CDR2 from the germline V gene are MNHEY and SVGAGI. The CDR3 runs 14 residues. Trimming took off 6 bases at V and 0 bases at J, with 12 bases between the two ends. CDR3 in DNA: TGTGCCAGCAGAGAAGACAGGCCCTCCTACGAGCAGTACTTC. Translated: CASREDRPSYEQYF.

CDR3 in amino acids: CASSSNSYSYNSPLHF. In nucleotides, the CDR3 is TGTGCCAGCAGTTCCAACAGTTACTCCTATAATTCACCCCTCCACTTT. The chain recombines TRBV28 with TRBJ1-6; no firm D call. This CDR3 has 16 residues. Germline-derived CDR1 and CDR2 are MDHEN and SYDVKM. With 4 bases removed from V and 0 bases from J, the gap between germline ends came to 10 bases.

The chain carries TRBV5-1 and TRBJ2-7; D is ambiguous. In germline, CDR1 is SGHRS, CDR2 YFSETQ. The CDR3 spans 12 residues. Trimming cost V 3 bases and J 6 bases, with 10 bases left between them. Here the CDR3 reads CASSSAGTEQYF. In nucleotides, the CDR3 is TGCGCCAGCAGCTCCGCAGGCACCGAGCAGTACTTC. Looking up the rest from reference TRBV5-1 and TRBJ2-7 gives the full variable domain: KAGVTQTPRYLIKTRGQQVTLSCSPISGHRSVSWYQQTPGQGLQFLFEYFSETQRNKGNFPGRFSGRQFSNSRSEMNVSTLELGDSALYLCASSSAGTEQYFGPGTRLTVT.

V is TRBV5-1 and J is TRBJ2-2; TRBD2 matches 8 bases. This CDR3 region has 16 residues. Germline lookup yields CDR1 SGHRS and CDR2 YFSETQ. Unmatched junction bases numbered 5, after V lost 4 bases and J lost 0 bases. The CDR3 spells CASSPPGLANTGELFF. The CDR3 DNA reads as TGCGCCAGCAGCCCCCCGGGACTAGCGAACACCGGGGAGCTGTTTTTT.

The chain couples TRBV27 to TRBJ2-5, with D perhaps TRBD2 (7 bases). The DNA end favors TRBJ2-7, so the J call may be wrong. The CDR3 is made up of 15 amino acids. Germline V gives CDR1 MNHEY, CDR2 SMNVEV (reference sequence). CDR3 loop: CASSLGGGLSYEQYF. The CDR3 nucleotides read TGTGCCAGCAGTTTAGGGGGGGGGCTCTCCTACGAGCAGTACTTC.

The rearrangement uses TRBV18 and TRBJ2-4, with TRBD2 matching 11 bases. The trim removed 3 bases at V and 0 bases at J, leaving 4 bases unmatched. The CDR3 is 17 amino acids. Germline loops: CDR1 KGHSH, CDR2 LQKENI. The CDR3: CASSPSGGVSAKNIQYF. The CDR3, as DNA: TGTGCCAGCTCACCTAGCGGGGGGGTATCAGCCAAAAACATTCAGTACTTC.

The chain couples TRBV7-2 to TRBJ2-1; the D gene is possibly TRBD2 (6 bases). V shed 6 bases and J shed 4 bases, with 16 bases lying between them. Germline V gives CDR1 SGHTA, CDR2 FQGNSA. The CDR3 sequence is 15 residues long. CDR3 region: CASRLSSGPYNEQFF. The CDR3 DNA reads TGTGCCAGCAGACTTAGTAGCGGACCATACAATGAGCAGTTCTTC. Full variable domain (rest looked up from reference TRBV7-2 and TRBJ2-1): GAGVSQSPSNKVTEKGKDVELRCDPISGHTALYWYRQSLGQGLEFLIYFQGNSAPDKSGLPSDRFSAERTGGSVSTLTIQRTQQEDSAVYLCASRLSSGPYNEQFFGPGTRLTVL.

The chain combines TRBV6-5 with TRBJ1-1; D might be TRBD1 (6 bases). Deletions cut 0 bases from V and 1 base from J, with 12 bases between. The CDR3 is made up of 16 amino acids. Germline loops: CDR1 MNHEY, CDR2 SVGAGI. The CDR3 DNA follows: TGTGCCAGCAGTTACTCTGAAAACAGGGCGAACACTGAAGCTTTCTTT. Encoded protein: CASSYSENRANTEAFF.

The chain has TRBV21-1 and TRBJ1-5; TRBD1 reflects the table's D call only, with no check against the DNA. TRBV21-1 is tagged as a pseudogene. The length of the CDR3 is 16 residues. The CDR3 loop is CASSKRQGSSNQPQHF. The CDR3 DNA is TGTGCCAGCAGCAAGAGACAGGGATCGAGCAATCAGCCCCAGCATTTT.

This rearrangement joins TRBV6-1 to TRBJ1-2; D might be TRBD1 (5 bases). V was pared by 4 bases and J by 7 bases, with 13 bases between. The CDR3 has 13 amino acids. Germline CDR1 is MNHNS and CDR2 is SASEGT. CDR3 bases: TGTGCCAGCAGTGTCGGGGGGAGAAGTGGCTACACCTTC. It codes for CASSVGGRSGYTF.

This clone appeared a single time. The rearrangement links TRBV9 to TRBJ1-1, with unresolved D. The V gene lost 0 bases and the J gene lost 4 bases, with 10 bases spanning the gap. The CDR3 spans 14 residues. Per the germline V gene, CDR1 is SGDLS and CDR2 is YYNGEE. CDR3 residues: CASSVGTQSTEAFF. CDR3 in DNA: TGTGCCAGCAGCGTAGGGACTCAGAGCACTGAAGCTTTCTTT.

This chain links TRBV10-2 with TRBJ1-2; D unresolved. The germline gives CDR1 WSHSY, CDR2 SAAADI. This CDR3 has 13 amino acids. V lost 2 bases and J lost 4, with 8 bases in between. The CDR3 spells CASSEVGLYGYTF. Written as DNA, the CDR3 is TGCGCCAGCAGTGAGGTAGGACTCTATGGCTACACCTTC.

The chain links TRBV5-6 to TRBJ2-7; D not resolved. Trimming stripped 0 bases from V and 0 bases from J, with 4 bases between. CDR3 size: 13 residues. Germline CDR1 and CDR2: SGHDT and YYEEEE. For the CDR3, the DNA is TGTGCCAGCAGCTTGGACAACTCCTACGAGCAGTACTTC. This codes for CASSLDNSYEQYF.

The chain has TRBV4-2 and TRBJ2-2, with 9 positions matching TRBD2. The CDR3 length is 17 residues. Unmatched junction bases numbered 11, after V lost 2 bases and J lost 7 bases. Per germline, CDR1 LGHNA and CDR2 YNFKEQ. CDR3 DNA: TGTGCCAGCAGCCAAAGGGCTAGCGGGAATGAGGACGGGGAGCTGTTTTTT. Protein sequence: CASSQRASGNEDGELFF.

CDR3 region: CASSLPVGAEQYF. Here the CDR3 DNA reads TGTGCCAGCAGCTTACCCGTGGGGGCCGAGCAGTACTTC. The chain has TRBV11-2 and TRBJ2-7; tentatively, D is TRBD1 (6 bases). CDR1 and CDR2 (germline): SGHAT, FQNNGV. The length of the CDR3 is 13 residues. The V gene lost 2 bases and the J gene lost 6 bases, with 11 bases spanning the gap.

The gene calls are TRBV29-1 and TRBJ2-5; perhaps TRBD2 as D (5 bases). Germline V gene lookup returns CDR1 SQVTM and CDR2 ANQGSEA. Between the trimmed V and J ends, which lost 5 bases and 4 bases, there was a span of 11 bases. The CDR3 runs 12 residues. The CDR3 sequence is CSVTRERETQYF. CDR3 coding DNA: TGCAGCGTTACTAGGGAGAGAGAGACCCAGTACTTC.

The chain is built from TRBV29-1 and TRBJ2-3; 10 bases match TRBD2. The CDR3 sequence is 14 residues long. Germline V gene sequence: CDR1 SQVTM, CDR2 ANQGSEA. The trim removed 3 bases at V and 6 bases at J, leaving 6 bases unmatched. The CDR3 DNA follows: TGCAGCGTTGAGAGGACTAGCGGCTCGGATACGCAGTATTTT. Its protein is CSVERTSGSDTQYF.

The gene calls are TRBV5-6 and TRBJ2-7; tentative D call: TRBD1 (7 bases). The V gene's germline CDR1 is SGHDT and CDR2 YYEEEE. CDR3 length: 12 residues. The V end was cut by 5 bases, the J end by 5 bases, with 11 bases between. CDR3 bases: TGTGCCAGCAGTACAGGGGAGGACGAGCAGTACTTC. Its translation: CASSTGEDEQYF.

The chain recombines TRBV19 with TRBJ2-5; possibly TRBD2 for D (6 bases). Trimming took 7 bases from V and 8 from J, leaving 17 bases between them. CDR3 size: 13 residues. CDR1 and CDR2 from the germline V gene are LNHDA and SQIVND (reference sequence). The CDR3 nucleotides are TGTGCCAGTAAGGCGGGGCAGTCGTATACCCAGTACTTC. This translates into CASKAGQSYTQYF.

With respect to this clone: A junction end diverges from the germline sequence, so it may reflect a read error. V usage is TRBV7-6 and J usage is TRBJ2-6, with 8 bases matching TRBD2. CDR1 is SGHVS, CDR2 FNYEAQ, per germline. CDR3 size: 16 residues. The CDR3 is CASSHTSGSGANGLTF. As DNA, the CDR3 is TGTGCCAGCAGCCATACTAGCGGCTCTGGGGCCAACGGCCTGACTTTC.

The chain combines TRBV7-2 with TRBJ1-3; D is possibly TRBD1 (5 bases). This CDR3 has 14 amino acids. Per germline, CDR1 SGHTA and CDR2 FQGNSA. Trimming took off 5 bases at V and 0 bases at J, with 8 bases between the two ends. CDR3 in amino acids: CASSLRVSGNTIYF. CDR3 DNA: TGTGCCAGCAGCCTCAGGGTCTCTGGAAACACCATATATTTT.

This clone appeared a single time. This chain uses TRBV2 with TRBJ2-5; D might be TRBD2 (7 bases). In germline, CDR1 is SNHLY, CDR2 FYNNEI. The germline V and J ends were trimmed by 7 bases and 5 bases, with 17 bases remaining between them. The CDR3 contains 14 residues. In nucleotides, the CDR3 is TGTGCCAGCAAAGGTGGGGGGGCTGGGGAGACCCAGTACTTC. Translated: CASKGGGAGETQYF. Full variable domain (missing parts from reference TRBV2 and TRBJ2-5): EPEVTQTPSHQVTQMGQEVILRCVPISNHLYFYWYRQILGQKVEFLVSFYNNEISEKSEIFDDQFSVERPDGSNFTLKIRSTKLEDSAMYFCASKGGGAGETQYFGPGTRLLVL.

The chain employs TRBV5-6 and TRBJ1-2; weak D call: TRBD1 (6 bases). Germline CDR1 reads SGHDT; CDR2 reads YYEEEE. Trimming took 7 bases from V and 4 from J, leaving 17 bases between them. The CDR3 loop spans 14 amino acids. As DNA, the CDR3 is TGTGCCAGCTATCCCAGGGGTGCCCTCTATGGCTACACCTTC. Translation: CASYPRGALYGYTF.

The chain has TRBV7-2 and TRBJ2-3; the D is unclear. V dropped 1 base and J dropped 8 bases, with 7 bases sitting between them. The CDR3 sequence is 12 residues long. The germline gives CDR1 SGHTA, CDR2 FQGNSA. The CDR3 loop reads CASSLESGTQYF. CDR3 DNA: TGTGCCAGCAGCTTAGAGTCGGGTACGCAGTATTTT.

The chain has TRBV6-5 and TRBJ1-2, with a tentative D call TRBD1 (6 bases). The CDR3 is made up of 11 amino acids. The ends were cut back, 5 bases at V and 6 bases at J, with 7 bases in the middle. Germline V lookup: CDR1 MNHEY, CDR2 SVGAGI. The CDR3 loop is CASSKGDGYTF. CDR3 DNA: TGTGCCAGCAGTAAGGGGGATGGCTACACCTTC.

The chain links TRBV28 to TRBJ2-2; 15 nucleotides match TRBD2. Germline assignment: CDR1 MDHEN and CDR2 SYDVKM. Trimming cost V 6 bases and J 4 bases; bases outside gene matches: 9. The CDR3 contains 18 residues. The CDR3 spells CASRDTGLAGGITGELFF. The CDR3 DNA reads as TGTGCCAGCAGGGATACGGGACTAGCGGGAGGCATCACCGGGGAGCTGTTTTTT.

This CDR3 reads CASSPRQGPEAFF. The CDR3 bases are TGTGCCAGCAGCCCCCGTCAGGGGCCTGAAGCTTTCTTT. The rearrangement joins TRBV28 to TRBJ1-1; possible D gene TRBD1, 6 bases. The CDR3 has 13 residues. Trimming cost V 6 bases and J 6 bases, with 14 bases left between them. CDR1 MDHEN and CDR2 SYDVKM come from the germline V gene.

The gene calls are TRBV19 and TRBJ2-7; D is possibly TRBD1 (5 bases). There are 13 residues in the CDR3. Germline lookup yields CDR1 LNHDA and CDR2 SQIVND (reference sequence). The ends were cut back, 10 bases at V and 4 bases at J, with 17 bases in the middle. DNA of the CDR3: TGTGCCACCGAACATACAGGTAGTTACGAGCAGTACTTC. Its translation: CATEHTGSYEQYF.

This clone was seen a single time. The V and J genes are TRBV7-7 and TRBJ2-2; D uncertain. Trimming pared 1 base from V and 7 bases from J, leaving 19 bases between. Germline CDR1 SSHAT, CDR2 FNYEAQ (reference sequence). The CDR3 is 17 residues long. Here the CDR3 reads CASSLGGIVSAGGELFF. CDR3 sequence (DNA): TGTGCCAGCAGCTTAGGCGGAATAGTTTCCGCCGGCGGGGAGCTGTTTTTT.